Below, 20 T cell receptor beta chains from the same sample are listed, as sequenced in a study of T-cell memory formation after mild COVID-19. TCRdb re-called the 5' RACE reads through MiXCR, storing one row per CDR3 protein. The sample contains around 510,000 distinct CDR3 sequences, 20% to 25% of which appear only once. The sequenced sample consisted of PBMCs or a T cell subset sorted from them (not recorded which). These TCRs come from an adult woman who had mild COVID-19 (a few samples of this study predate the infection). Cell type and time point are not known.

This clonotype was counted only a few times. The V call is TRBV6-1, the J call TRBJ2-7, with a weak D call TRBD2 (5 bases). CDR1 is MNHNS and CDR2 is SASEGT in the germline V gene. The CDR3 sequence is 15 residues long. V shed 6 bases and J shed 3 bases, with 18 bases lying between them. CDR3 sequence reads: CASSASEGGGYEQYF. DNA for the CDR3: TGTGCCAGCAGCGCTTCTGAGGGTGGAGGCTACGAGCAGTACTTC.

This clonotype showed up just a few times. The chain employs TRBV12-3 or TRBV12-4 and TRBJ1-6, with a possible D match to TRBD1 (5 bases). V was shortened by 7 bases and J by 6 bases, with 10 bases between the two germline ends. This CDR3 region has 13 residues. The CDR3 spells CASTQGLNSPLHF. For the CDR3, the DNA is TGTGCCAGCACCCAGGGTCTTAATTCACCCCTCCACTTT.

The chain is built from TRBV3-1 and TRBJ1-3, with D unclear. Germline V gives CDR1 LGHDT, CDR2 YNNKEL (reference sequence). Trimming cost V 4 bases and J 4 bases, with 20 bases left between them. This CDR3 has 17 residues. CDR3 sequence: CASSLSGSSFPGNTIYF. CDR3 sequence (DNA): TGTGCCAGCAGCCTTAGTGGGTCCAGCTTTCCGGGAAACACCATATATTTT.

This sequence joins TRBV9 and TRBJ2-3; 14 positions agree with TRBD2. Per germline, CDR1 SGDLS and CDR2 YYNGEE. This CDR3 is built from 15 residues. Trimming at V came to 6 bases and at J to 8 bases, leaving 8 bases not matched to a gene. The CDR3 reads CASTPGLAGEGTQYF. CDR3 in DNA: TGTGCCAGCACCCCGGGACTAGCGGGAGAGGGTACGCAGTATTTT.

The gene calls are TRBV12-3 or TRBV12-4 and TRBJ1-5; D is possibly TRBD1 (5 bases). The V gene lost 6 bases and the J gene lost 3 bases, with 12 bases spanning the gap. The length of the CDR3 is 14 residues. In DNA form, the CDR3 reads TGTGCCAGCAGCACGGGACTCATCAATCAGCCCCAGCATTTT. As protein: CASSTGLINQPQHF.

The chain carries TRBV2 and TRBJ2-2; D not resolved. The CDR3 length is 12 residues. The germline V gene encodes CDR1 SNHLY and CDR2 FYNNEI. V lost 5 bases, J lost 5 bases, and 6 bases lay in between. DNA of the CDR3: TGTGCCAGCAGTATGACAACCGGGGAGCTGTTTTTT. Translation gives CASSMTTGELFF.

This clonotype occurred a few times. V is TRBV20-1 and J is TRBJ2-1; TRBD2 agrees at 12 bases. V trimming: 5 bases; J trimming: 8 bases; junction bases outside the gene matches: 4. Germline values: CDR1 DFQATT, CDR2 SNEGSKA (reference sequence). This CDR3 spans 13 amino acids. The CDR3 DNA sequence: TGCAGTGCTCGACTAGCGGGAGAGGATGAGCAGTTCTTC. Translating gives CSARLAGEDEQFF.

The chain has TRBV27 and TRBJ2-1, with D perhaps TRBD1 (6 bases). From germline, CDR1 is MNHEY and CDR2 SMNVEV (reference sequence). V was pared by 7 bases and J by 7 bases, with 17 bases between. The CDR3 loop spans 14 amino acids. The CDR3 sequence: CASTGLARGNEQFF. The CDR3 DNA reads as TGTGCCAGCACCGGGCTAGCAAGGGGGAATGAGCAGTTCTTC.

The J gene is TRBJ2-7, the V gene TRBV5-1, with D possibly being TRBD2 (6 bases). Germline V gene data show CDR1 as SGHRS and CDR2 as YFSETQ. This CDR3 region has 16 residues. Trimming stripped 0 bases from V and 5 bases from J, with 18 bases between. The CDR3 sequence: CASSLARLVTPDEQYF. The CDR3 DNA reads TGCGCCAGCAGCTTGGCCCGACTAGTAACTCCTGACGAGCAGTACTTC. Full variable domain (remainder filled in from reference TRBV5-1 and TRBJ2-7): KAGVTQTPRYLIKTRGQQVTLSCSPISGHRSVSWYQQTPGQGLQFLFEYFSETQRNKGNFPGRFSGRQFSNSRSEMNVSTLELGDSALYLCASSLARLVTPDEQYFGPGTRLTVT.

The rearrangement links TRBV6-5 to TRBJ2-4; 8 bases align to TRBD2. CDR1 and CDR2 from the germline V gene are MNHEY and SVGAGI. The CDR3 has 15 amino acids. Trimming at V came to 5 bases and at J to 0 bases, leaving 3 bases not matched to a gene. The CDR3 reads CASSAGGAAKNIQYF. DNA for the CDR3: TGTGCCAGCAGTGCCGGGGGGGCAGCCAAAAACATTCAGTACTTC.

This clonotype was seen repeatedly, ten times or more. The V gene is TRBV20-1, the J gene TRBJ2-3; a possible D gene is TRBD2 (5 bases). The length of the CDR3 is 13 residues. V gave up 0 bases and J gave up 5 bases, with 9 bases separating them. Germline CDR1 is DFQATT and CDR2 is SNEGSKA (reference sequence). The CDR3 DNA sequence: TGCAGTGCTAGAGAAATCGGGGAAGATACGCAGTATTTT. Translating gives CSAREIGEDTQYF.

This clonotype has a count of ten or more. The chain joins TRBV5-1 to TRBJ2-7; TRBD1 or TRBD2 may be the D gene (7 bases each). Germline CDR1 and CDR2: SGHRS and YFSETQ. The V gene lost 4 bases and the J gene lost 2 bases, with 13 bases spanning the gap. The CDR3 length is 14 residues. Here the CDR3 DNA reads TGCGCCAGCAGCGGGGGGGACAGTACCTACGAGCAGTACTTC. Protein: CASSGGDSTYEQYF. The full variable domain, rest sourced from reference TRBV5-1 and TRBJ2-7, is KAGVTQTPRYLIKTRGQQVTLSCSPISGHRSVSWYQQTPGQGLQFLFEYFSETQRNKGNFPGRFSGRQFSNSRSEMNVSTLELGDSALYLCASSGGDSTYEQYFGPGTRLTVT.

A few counts support this clonotype. This chain links TRBV7-2 with TRBJ1-3; D is ambiguous. The germline V and J ends were trimmed by 0 bases and 3 bases, with 9 bases remaining between them. Germline V gives CDR1 SGHTA, CDR2 FQGNSA. The CDR3 runs to 15 residues. The CDR3 sequence is CASSLAGRFGNTIYF. For the CDR3, the DNA is TGTGCCAGCAGCTTAGCTGGGAGGTTTGGAAACACCATATATTTT.

The table lists this clonotype with many counts. The V call is TRBV4-2, the J call TRBJ2-7; D possibly matches TRBD1 or TRBD2 (5 bases each). Trimming left V 0 bases short and J 7 bases short, with 16 bases between. The CDR3 sequence is 15 residues long. Per germline, CDR1 LGHNA and CDR2 YNFKEQ. CDR3 region: CASSQDQGPGVEQYF. The CDR3 nucleotides read TGTGCCAGCAGCCAAGATCAGGGTCCCGGGGTGGAGCAGTACTTC.

The chain joins TRBV29-1 to TRBJ1-4, with 7 positions matching TRBD1. The CDR3 totals 13 residues. The germline gives CDR1 SQVTM, CDR2 ANQGSEA. Germline trimming cut 6 bases from V and 3 bases from J; bases unmatched to any gene: 4. The CDR3 nucleotides read TGCAGCGTCCGGGACAGCCCTAATGAAAAACTGTTTTTT. This gives the protein CSVRDSPNEKLFF. The entire variable domain, with the rest obtained from reference TRBV29-1 and TRBJ1-4, is as follows: SAVISQKPSRDICQRGTSLTIQCQVDSQVTMMFWYRQQPGQSLTLIATANQGSEATYESGFVIDKFPISRPNLTFSTLTVSNMSPEDSSIYLCSVRDSPNEKLFFGSGTQLSVL.

The V and J genes are TRBV29-1 and TRBJ2-4; TRBD1 is a possible D gene (6 bases). CDR1 is SQVTM and CDR2 is ANQGSEA in the germline V gene. The CDR3 spans 13 residues. Trimming removed 6 bases at V and 0 bases at J, with 9 bases between. The CDR3 sequence is CSVQGTAKNIQYF. CDR3 bases: TGCAGCGTCCAGGGGACAGCCAAAAACATTCAGTACTTC. The full variable domain, with the rest looked up from reference TRBV29-1 and TRBJ2-4, is SAVISQKPSRDICQRGTSLTIQCQVDSQVTMMFWYRQQPGQSLTLIATANQGSEATYESGFVIDKFPISRPNLTFSTLTVSNMSPEDSSIYLCSVQGTAKNIQYFGAGTRLSVL.

The rearrangement uses TRBV7-2 and TRBJ2-7; 11 bases are a match to TRBD2. Germline V gene data show CDR1 as SGHTA and CDR2 as FQGNSA. This CDR3 has 13 amino acids. After removal of 4 bases from V and 7 bases from J, the junction contained 3 bases not matched to a gene. CDR3 sequence (DNA): TGTGCCAGCAGCTCGAGACTAGCGGGGGAGCAGTACTTC. This codes for CASSSRLAGEQYF.

This clonotype appeared once. The J gene is TRBJ2-7, the V gene TRBV12-3 or TRBV12-4; TRBD2 matches at 13 bases. The length of the CDR3 is 16 residues. V trimming: 5 bases; J trimming: 3 bases; junction bases outside the gene matches: 7. The CDR3 loop is CASSLRTSGRFYEQYF. CDR3 in DNA: TGTGCCAGCAGTCTCCGGACTAGCGGGAGATTCTACGAGCAGTACTTC.

This chain uses TRBV24-1 with TRBJ2-3; 9 positions agree with TRBD2. The V gene end was trimmed by 6 bases and the J gene end by 1 base; junction bases not matched to a gene: 1. Germline V gene data show CDR1 as KGHDR and CDR2 as SFDVKD. The CDR3 is 14 residues long. The CDR3 region is CATSRTSGTDTQYF. CDR3 sequence (DNA): TGTGCCACCAGTAGGACTAGCGGCACAGATACGCAGTATTTT.

This clonotype has a handful of counts. The J gene is TRBJ1-3, the V gene TRBV2; D unclear. This CDR3 comprises 16 residues. The germline V gene has CDR1 SNHLY and CDR2 FYNNEI. Trimming removed 5 bases from V and 0 bases from J, with 14 bases in between. CDR3 bases: TGTGCCAGCAGTCGTTTAGTAGCAAGCTCTGGAAACACCATATATTTT. Translated: CASSRLVASSGNTIYF.